A single sample gave rise to the 26 T cell receptor beta chains below, sequenced in a study of Tregs in tolerant kidney transplant recipients (dated by TCRdb to between 2018 and 2020). The transplants used related donors along with nonmyeloablative bone marrow transplantation, and in the human trials mixed chimerism was transient. Library prep was done by the immunoSEQ multiplex PCR assay. TCRdb took over this immuneACCESS table, retaining in-frame rearrangements with V and J assigned. Such tables are incomplete; in checked studies, under half of the missing clones stem from an unresolved V gene, and the remainder is unexplained. The sample table lists tens of thousands of clones, around 90% of them with a count of one. Roughly 1.6% of the sample rests with the top ten. The sequencing used CD4+ T cells from blood (PBMCs), collected 24 months after the transplant. The receptors here all came from a human patient who received a combined kidney and bone marrow transplant. Some T cells may derive from the graft donor when a transplant has been performed.

The rearrangement links TRBV7-2 to TRBJ2-5, with 8 bases that match TRBD2. The better agreement between TRBJ2-7 and the DNA end casts doubt on the J call. This CDR3 is 18 amino acids long. CDR1 is SGHTA, CDR2 FQGNSA, per germline. The CDR3 coding sequence is TGTGCCAGCAGCTTAGCAGGGACTAGGCGTCCCCCCGGCCACGAGCAGTACTTC. It codes for CASSLAGTRRPPGHEQYF.

The chain couples TRBV2 to TRBJ2-5; possibly TRBD1 for D (6 bases). V gave up 10 bases and J gave up 3 bases, with 21 bases separating them. The length of the CDR3 is 15 residues. CDR1 is SNHLY and CDR2 is FYNNEI in the germline V gene. The CDR3: CATSSRGRTEETQYF. The CDR3 DNA reads as TGTGCCACCAGCAGCCGCGGGCGGACAGAAGAGACCCAGTACTTC.

V is TRBV21-1 and J is TRBJ1-2; TRBD1 was called by the table and not checked on the DNA. TRBV21-1 is annotated as a pseudogene. The CDR3 has 14 residues. This chain's CDR3 is CASLPGQGIRGYTF. CDR3 DNA: TGTGCCAGCCTACCGGGACAGGGAATTAGGGGCTACACCTTC.

The chain combines TRBV7-3 with TRBJ2-3; 7 bases are shared with TRBD2. The CDR3 extends over 16 amino acids. Germline trimming cut 5 bases from V and 5 bases from J; bases unmatched to any gene: 13. The germline V gene encodes CDR1 SGHTA and CDR2 FQGTGA. CDR3 loop: CASSPGLVRSGDTQYF. CDR3 sequence (DNA): TGTGCCAGCAGCCCAGGACTAGTTAGGAGTGGAGATACGCAGTATTTT.

Comments on this clone: Sequence at one end of the junction differs from germline and may be a read error. The V call is TRBV5-1, the J call TRBJ2-7; D perhaps matches TRBD1 (5 bases). The V gene's germline CDR1 is SGHRS and CDR2 YFSETQ. The CDR3 covers 13 residues. CDR3 in DNA: TGCGCCAGCAGCTACAGGAGCTCCCACGAGCAGTACTTC. Its protein product is CASSYRSSHEQYF. Based on the CDR3 plus reference TRBV5-1 and TRBJ2-7, the full variable domain is KAGVTQTPRYLIKTRGQQVTLSCSPISGHRSVSWYQQTPGQGLQFLFEYFSETQRNKGNFPGRFSGRQFSNSRSEMNVSTLELGDSALYLCASSYRSSHEQYFGPGTRLTVT.

The V and J genes are TRBV7-9 and TRBJ1-2; unclear D gene. This CDR3 spans 12 amino acids. CDR1 is SEHNR and CDR2 is FQNEAQ in the germline V gene (reference sequence). The V end was cut by 1 base, the J end by 6 bases, with 6 bases between. As DNA, the CDR3 is TGTGCCAGCAGCTTAGTGGCGGATGGCTACACCTTC. Translating gives CASSLVADGYTF.

V is TRBV7-3 and J is TRBJ2-1; the match to TRBD2 covers 8 bases. This CDR3 contains 15 residues. J lost 9 bases, V lost 4 bases, and 11 bases had no gene match. CDR1 and CDR2 from the germline V gene are SGHTA and FQGTGA. The CDR3 sequence: CASSSNTGLVGEQFF. The CDR3 nucleotides are TGTGCCAGCAGCTCGAATACGGGACTAGTAGGTGAGCAGTTCTTC. Full variable domain (remainder filled in from reference TRBV7-3 and TRBJ2-1): GAGVSQTPSNKVTEKGKYVELRCDPISGHTALYWYRQSLGQGPEFLIYFQGTGAADDSGLPNDRFFAVRPEGSVSTLKIQRTERGDSAVYLCASSSNTGLVGEQFFGPGTRLTVL.

A remark on this clone: Mismatch with germline at one junction end may stem from a read error. Additional DNA sequences in this sample encode the identical CDR3. The V call is TRBV29-1, the J call TRBJ1-6, with a possible D match to TRBD1 (5 bases). The length of the CDR3 is 13 residues. The germline CDR1 and CDR2 sequences are SQVTM and ANQGSEA. The DNA of the CDR3 is TGCAGCCCGGAACAGGCGGGGGATTCCCCCCTCCACTTT. This codes for CSPEQAGDSPLHF.

The chain couples TRBV7-9 to TRBJ1-1; TRBD1 matches 7 bases. J gave up 1 base and V 5 bases, and 10 bases lay outside the gene matches. This CDR3 comprises 16 residues. CDR1 and CDR2 (germline): SEHNR, FQNEAQ (reference sequence). The CDR3: CASSRNRGLGNTEAFF. CDR3 sequence (DNA): TGTGCCAGCAGCCGGAACAGGGGCCTGGGGAACACTGAAGCTTTCTTT.

The J gene is TRBJ2-1, the V gene TRBV15; possibly TRBD2 for D (5 bases). The germline V gene encodes CDR1 LNHNV and CDR2 YYDKDF (reference sequence). The germline V and J ends were trimmed by 6 bases and 3 bases, with 15 bases remaining between them. The CDR3 has 15 residues. The CDR3 DNA follows: TGTGCCACCAGAGCTACTAGAAGGATCTACAATGAGCAGTTCTTC. It is translated as CATRATRRIYNEQFF. Complete variable domain (other parts from reference TRBV15 and TRBJ2-1): DAMVIQNPRYQVTQFGKPVTLSCSQTLNHNVMYWYQQKSSQAPKLLFHYYDKDFNNEADTPDNFQSRRPNTSFCFLDIRSPGLGDTAMYLCATRATRRIYNEQFFGPGTRLTVL.

CDR3 sequence reads: CASSLLDGQKNSPLHF. In nucleotides, the CDR3 is TGTGCCAGCAGTTTATTAGATGGACAGAAGAATTCACCCCTCCACTTT. This rearrangement joins TRBV28 to TRBJ1-6; maybe TRBD1 (6 bases). The V end was cut by 1 base, the J end by 7 bases, with 14 bases between. The CDR3 loop spans 16 amino acids. Germline lookup yields CDR1 MDHEN and CDR2 SYDVKM.

The chain recombines TRBV4-3 with TRBJ2-2; 11 positions agree with TRBD2. Germline V lookup: CDR1 LGHNA, CDR2 YSLEER. The CDR3 runs to 20 residues. The ends lost 0 bases at V and 3 bases at J; junction bases unmatched: 12. CDR3 nucleotide sequence: TGCGCCAGCAGCCAAGAATGGGCTAGCGGGAGGTTGATGGACACCGGGGAGCTGTTTTTT. It specifies CASSQEWASGRLMDTGELFF.

The chain has TRBV7-8 and TRBJ2-1; 9 positions match TRBD2. CDR3 length: 18 amino acids. In germline, CDR1 is SGHVS, CDR2 FQNEAQ. Trimming took 4 bases from V and 0 from J; bases not matched to a gene: 10. Here the CDR3 reads CASSSLAGVLSSYNEQFF. CDR3 bases: TGTGCCAGCAGCTCATTAGCGGGAGTCTTGAGCTCCTACAATGAGCAGTTCTTC.

The chain employs TRBV6-5 and TRBJ2-4; 7 bases fit TRBD2. Germline V CDR1 and CDR2: MNHEY, SVGAGI. Germline trimming cut 5 bases from V and 1 base from J; bases unmatched to any gene: 5. There are 15 residues in the CDR3. The CDR3 here is CASSASGKAKNIQYF. The CDR3 nucleotides are TGTGCCAGCAGTGCAAGCGGGAAGGCCAAAAACATTCAGTACTTC.

This chain links TRBV15 with TRBJ1-1; unclear D gene. The germline V and J ends were trimmed by 0 bases and 5 bases, with 13 bases remaining between them. CDR1 and CDR2 from the germline V gene are LNHNV and YYDKDF (reference sequence). CDR3 size: 15 residues. CDR3 DNA: TGTGCCACCAGCAGAGATCTAGGGAGTTGGACTGAAGCTTTCTTT. Residues: CATSRDLGSWTEAFF.

The chain is built from TRBV5-6 and TRBJ2-3; possible D gene TRBD2, 6 bases. The V gene lost 2 bases and the J gene lost 5 bases, with 9 bases spanning the gap. The CDR3 length is 13 residues. Germline lookup yields CDR1 SGHDT and CDR2 YYEEEE. CDR3 sequence: CASSLAGEDTQYF. Here the CDR3 DNA reads TGTGCCAGCAGCTTAGCGGGCGAAGATACGCAGTATTTT.

The chain combines TRBV6-6 with TRBJ1-2, with a possible D match to TRBD1 (6 bases). This CDR3 region has 16 residues. The germline V gene encodes CDR1 MNHNY and CDR2 SVGAGI (reference sequence). The V gene lost 0 bases and the J gene lost 6 bases, with 17 bases spanning the gap. The CDR3 sequence: CASSYSNRGAGNGYTF. In DNA form, the CDR3 reads TGTGCCAGCAGTTACTCGAATCGGGGGGCAGGGAATGGCTACACCTTC.

The chain is built from TRBV2 and TRBJ2-3; the match to TRBD2 covers 9 bases. V trimming: 5 bases; J trimming: 4 bases; junction bases outside the gene matches: 7. This CDR3 contains 15 residues. Per germline, CDR1 SNHLY and CDR2 FYNNEI. CDR3 sequence: CASSWKRGDADTQYF. CDR3 coding DNA: TGTGCCAGCAGTTGGAAGCGGGGGGATGCAGATACGCAGTATTTT.

The chain recombines TRBV11-2 with TRBJ1-6, with 7 nucleotides matching TRBD1. J lost 3 bases, V lost 4 bases, and 3 bases had no gene match. Germline V gene lookup returns CDR1 SGHAT and CDR2 FQNNGV. The CDR3 sequence is 15 residues long. CDR3 sequence reads: CASSSGQSYNSPLHF. For the CDR3, the DNA is TGTGCCAGCAGCTCGGGACAGAGCTATAATTCACCCCTCCACTTT.

This chain connects TRBV15 to TRBJ2-5; TRBD1 might be the D (6 bases). The CDR3 is made up of 16 amino acids. V lost 0 bases and J lost 7, with 18 bases in between. In germline, CDR1 is LNHNV, CDR2 YYDKDF (reference sequence). In DNA form, the CDR3 reads TGTGCCACCAGCAGAGACCCCGGGACATTAGGGGGGACCCAGTACTTC. As protein: CATSRDPGTLGGTQYF.

Notes on this clone: One end of the junction varies from germline; a read error may be responsible. The sample holds other DNA sequences that translate to the same CDR3. The genes are TRBV30 and TRBJ1-6, with 10 bases matching TRBD1. Germline V gives CDR1 GTSNPN, CDR2 SVGIG (reference sequence). The CDR3 contains 14 residues. CDR3 sequence (DNA): TGTGCCTGGAGGACAGGGGGCACGGATTCCCCCCTCCACTTT. It is translated as CAWRTGGTDSPLHF.

The genes are TRBV5-1 and TRBJ2-7, with D maybe TRBD1 (6 bases). This CDR3 has 15 amino acids. Trimming shortened V by 5 bases and J by 0 bases, and 15 bases separated the two germline ends. Germline lookup yields CDR1 SGHRS and CDR2 YFSETQ. The CDR3 DNA reads as TGCGCCAGCAGTTTCGGGACACTTTTCTCCTACGAGCAGTACTTC. Amino acids: CASSFGTLFSYEQYF. Full variable domain (rest looked up from reference TRBV5-1 and TRBJ2-7): KAGVTQTPRYLIKTRGQQVTLSCSPISGHRSVSWYQQTPGQGLQFLFEYFSETQRNKGNFPGRFSGRQFSNSRSEMNVSTLELGDSALYLCASSFGTLFSYEQYFGPGTRLTVT.

The V and J genes are TRBV28 and TRBJ1-2, with D unresolved. Germline V gives CDR1 MDHEN, CDR2 SYDVKM. The CDR3 runs 13 residues. The V gene lost 3 bases and the J gene lost 4 bases, with 9 bases spanning the gap. CDR3 coding DNA: TGTGCCAGCAGTTTGTCAGTGTTCTATGGCTACACCTTC. Its protein product is CASSLSVFYGYTF.

The chain joins TRBV7-2 to TRBJ1-2, with 8 bases that match TRBD1. V was pared by 4 bases and J by 8 bases, with 9 bases of the junction left unmatched. The CDR3 totals 14 residues. Germline-derived CDR1 and CDR2 are SGHTA and FQGNSA. In DNA form, the CDR3 reads TGTGCCAGCAGCTCTATCCAGGGGGCGGAGGGCTACACCTTC. Encoded protein: CASSSIQGAEGYTF. The full variable domain, with the rest looked up from reference TRBV7-2 and TRBJ1-2, is GAGVSQSPSNKVTEKGKDVELRCDPISGHTALYWYRQSLGQGLEFLIYFQGNSAPDKSGLPSDRFSAERTGGSVSTLTIQRTQQEDSAVYLCASSSIQGAEGYTFGSGTRLTVV.

The rearrangement links TRBV21-1 to TRBJ1-4; the table's D call, TRBD1, has no DNA check behind it. TRBV21-1 is termed a pseudogene. This CDR3 is built from 15 residues. DNA of the CDR3: TGTGCCAGCAACCCGACCAGGGAAGATAATGAAAAACTGTTTTTT. It encodes CASNPTREDNEKLFF.

The chain recombines TRBV7-9 with TRBJ1-3; D is perhaps TRBD1 (5 bases). Germline lookup yields CDR1 SEHNR and CDR2 FQNEAQ (reference sequence). V was shortened by 2 bases and J by 0 bases, with 11 bases between the two germline ends. CDR3 length equals 16 residues. The CDR3 DNA is TGTGCCAGCAGCTTATGGGGGGGGAACTCTGGAAACACCATATATTTT. Residues: CASSLWGGNSGNTIYF.